The 25 T cell receptor beta chains below all came from one sample that was sequenced in a study of blood T cell repertoires in COVID-19. Produced via immunoSEQ multiplex PCR; TCRdb's table is partial and in-frame only. The table lists hundreds of thousands of clones, 88% of them singletons. Source material: PBMCs or T cells enriched from blood (not recorded which). The source of these receptors is a woman aged 55-70 years in a cohort exposed to, infected with or recovered from COVID-19 (not recorded which).

This chain links TRBV7-9 with TRBJ2-7, with TRBD2 matching 7 bases. V lost 1 base to trimming and J lost 3 bases; unmatched junction nucleotides: 3. Germline CDR1 reads SEHNR; CDR2 reads FQNEAQ (reference sequence). CDR3 length: 14 amino acids. Written as DNA, the CDR3 is TGTGCCAGCAGCTTAGTCGGCGGGGGCTACGAGCAGTACTTC. This translates into CASSLVGGGYEQYF.

The gene calls are TRBV7-9 and TRBJ2-1, with TRBD2 matching over 7 bases. J was trimmed by 1 base and V by 3 bases; bases with no gene match: 0. Germline CDR1 and CDR2: SEHNR and FQNEAQ (reference sequence). The CDR3 covers 14 residues. CDR3 nucleotides: TGTGCCAGCAGCTTGGGGGGGTCCTACAATGAGCAGTTCTTC. It codes for CASSLGGSYNEQFF.

The chain employs TRBV19 and TRBJ1-6; TRBD1 aligns across 8 bases. Trimming at V came to 6 bases and at J to 9 bases, leaving 7 bases not matched to a gene. This CDR3 spans 14 amino acids. Germline assignment: CDR1 LNHDA and CDR2 SQIVND (reference sequence). DNA of the CDR3: TGTGCCAGTAGGGATGACAGGGGAAGTTCACCCCTCCACTTT. This translates into CASRDDRGSSPLHF.

The chain employs TRBV19 and TRBJ2-7, with TRBD2 matching 16 bases. J lost 3 bases, V lost 4 bases, and 6 bases had no gene match. Germline V lookup: CDR1 LNHDA, CDR2 SQIVND (reference sequence). The CDR3 covers 17 residues. The CDR3 DNA reads as TGTGCCAGTAGTAGGGGACTAGCGGGAGGGAGGAGCTACGAGCAGTACTTC. This encodes CASSRGLAGGRSYEQYF.

V and J are TRBV7-9 and TRBJ2-7; 10 bases map to TRBD1. The CDR3 has 14 amino acids. Germline V gene sequence: CDR1 SEHNR, CDR2 FQNEAQ (reference sequence). V shed 4 bases, J shed 12 bases, and the junction held 12 bases outside the gene matches. CDR3 sequence: CASSSYTGQGTGYF. The CDR3 coding sequence is TGTGCCAGCAGCTCTTATACGGGACAGGGGACGGGGTACTTC.

This sequence joins TRBV5-6 and TRBJ2-2; TRBD1 agrees at 7 bases. The junction had 8 bases not matched to a gene; V was cut back by 4 bases and J by 5 bases. The V gene's germline CDR1 is SGHDT and CDR2 YYEEEE. The CDR3 extends over 15 amino acids. DNA of the CDR3: TGTGCCAGCAGCGCAAACAGGGGACGAACCGGGGAGCTGTTTTTT. It specifies CASSANRGRTGELFF.

The rearrangement links TRBV2 to TRBJ2-7; maybe TRBD1 (6 bases). The CDR3 has 14 amino acids. Germline V gene data show CDR1 as SNHLY and CDR2 as FYNNEI. V lost 5 bases and J lost 3, with 14 bases in between. CDR3 in amino acids: CASSRRTEGYEQYF. The CDR3 DNA is TGTGCCAGCAGTCGGAGGACAGAGGGCTACGAGCAGTACTTC.

The chain links TRBV5-1 to TRBJ2-3; TRBD2 matches 9 bases. The J segment lost 5 bases and the V segment lost 1 base, leaving 8 bases of the junction unmatched. Germline CDR1 reads SGHRS; CDR2 reads YFSETQ. The CDR3 length is 16 residues. CDR3 bases: TGCGCCAGCAGCTTGATGGGTAGCGGGAGAGGAGATACGCAGTATTTT. It yields the protein CASSLMGSGRGDTQYF. The whole variable domain, remainder taken from reference TRBV5-1 and TRBJ2-3, is KAGVTQTPRYLIKTRGQQVTLSCSPISGHRSVSWYQQTPGQGLQFLFEYFSETQRNKGNFPGRFSGRQFSNSRSEMNVSTLELGDSALYLCASSLMGSGRGDTQYFGPGTRLTVL.

About this clone itself: At one boundary the junction diverges from the germline segment, which might be a read error. The chain couples TRBV7-7 to TRBJ2-1; 13 bases fit TRBD2. Germline values: CDR1 SSHAT, CDR2 FNYEAQ (reference sequence). There are 15 residues in the CDR3. In DNA form, the CDR3 reads TGTGCTAGCAGCTTAGGACTAGCGGGAGTCAATGAGCAGTTCTTC. Protein sequence: CASSLGLAGVNEQFF.

This rearrangement joins TRBV6-5 to TRBJ1-3, with D possibly being TRBD1 (5 bases). Between the trimmed V and J ends, which lost 6 bases and 0 bases, there was a span of 9 bases. The CDR3 runs 14 residues. Germline CDR1 reads MNHEY; CDR2 reads SVGAGI. The CDR3 coding sequence is TGTGCCAGCAGCCCAGGGTTCTCTGGAAACACCATATATTTT. The encoded protein is CASSPGFSGNTIYF.

A note on this clone: The same CDR3 is also encoded by other DNA sequences in this sample. V usage is TRBV7-2 and J usage is TRBJ1-5; D ambiguous. The V gene's germline CDR1 is SGHTA and CDR2 FQGNSA. There are 13 residues in the CDR3. V was trimmed by 2 bases and J by 4 bases, leaving 6 bases between them. This CDR3 reads CASSLRGNQPQHF. The CDR3 coding sequence is TGTGCCAGCAGCTTACGCGGGAATCAGCCCCAGCATTTT.

The chain employs TRBV9 and TRBJ1-1; 9 positions agree with TRBD1. V gave up 4 bases and J gave up 1 base; unmatched junction bases: 2. Germline loops: CDR1 SGDLS, CDR2 YYNGEE. There are 14 residues in the CDR3. The CDR3 bases are TGTGCCAGCAGCCAGGGACAGGGGAACACTGAAGCTTTCTTT. It is translated as CASSQGQGNTEAFF.

This chain uses TRBV28 with TRBJ2-1; 8 nucleotides match TRBD2. J gave up 8 bases and V 8 bases, and 8 bases lay outside the gene matches. Germline-derived CDR1 and CDR2 are MDHEN and SYDVKM. This CDR3 comprises 13 residues. The CDR3 spells CASGRAGVDEQFF. Written as DNA, the CDR3 is TGTGCCAGCGGAAGAGCGGGAGTCGATGAGCAGTTCTTC.

This rearrangement joins TRBV29-1 to TRBJ2-1; 11 positions agree with TRBD2. CDR3 size: 15 residues. Germline-derived CDR1 and CDR2 are SQVTM and ANQGSEA. The junction had 11 bases not matched to a gene; V was cut back by 7 bases and J by 6 bases. CDR3 protein: CSAPIPSGRFNEQFF. The DNA of the CDR3 is TGCAGCGCCCCGATTCCTAGCGGGAGGTTCAATGAGCAGTTCTTC.

V and J are TRBV24-1 and TRBJ2-4, with a tentative D call TRBD1 (7 bases). V was cut by 4 bases and J by 1 base, with 13 bases left in between. The CDR3 spans 16 residues. Looked up from germline, CDR1 is KGHDR and CDR2 is SFDVKD. CDR3 residues: CATSDAQGGAKNIQYF. The DNA of the CDR3 is TGTGCCACCAGTGACGCCCAGGGGGGTGCCAAAAACATTCAGTACTTC.

This clone was seen just once. This CDR3 reads CASSLVLTGTSPLHF. The CDR3 DNA is TGTGCCAGCAGCTTAGTTCTGACAGGGACTTCACCCCTCCACTTT. This chain uses TRBV11-2 with TRBJ1-6, with TRBD1 identical over 7 bases. Germline loops: CDR1 SGHAT, CDR2 FQNNGV. This CDR3 contains 15 residues. V lost 1 base to trimming and J lost 9 bases; unmatched junction nucleotides: 6.

This clone was seen only a few times. V usage is TRBV7-8 and J usage is TRBJ1-1, with TRBD1 matching 8 bases. The CDR3 is 16 amino acids. V lost 1 base, J lost 3 bases, and 7 bases stayed unmatched. CDR1 SGHVS and CDR2 FQNEAQ come from the germline V gene. CDR3 sequence: CASSLGTGPLYTEAFF. The CDR3 bases are TGTGCCAGCAGCTTAGGGACAGGGCCTTTGTACACTGAAGCTTTCTTT.

This clone was recorded only once. This chain links TRBV5-4 with TRBJ2-5, with D perhaps matching TRBD1 (6 bases). Trimming took off 3 bases at V and 5 bases at J, with 20 bases between the two ends. Germline V gene lookup returns CDR1 SGHNT and CDR2 YYREEE (reference sequence). The CDR3 length is 16 residues. The CDR3 sequence is CASSYGGRGAGETQYF. The CDR3 nucleotides are TGTGCCAGCAGCTACGGAGGCAGGGGCGCCGGGGAGACCCAGTACTTC.

The chain employs TRBV2 and TRBJ2-1; 10 bases agree with TRBD1. The CDR3 is 16 amino acids. V shed 6 bases and J 3 bases; nucleotides not matched to a gene: 8. CDR1 and CDR2 (germline): SNHLY, FYNNEI. The CDR3, as DNA: TGTGCCAGCAGGCGGACCGGGACAGGGGACTACAATGAGCAGTTCTTC. It codes for CASRRTGTGDYNEQFF. Looking up the rest from reference TRBV2 and TRBJ2-1 gives the full variable domain: EPEVTQTPSHQVTQMGQEVILRCVPISNHLYFYWYRQILGQKVEFLVSFYNNEISEKSEIFDDQFSVERPDGSNFTLKIRSTKLEDSAMYFCASRRTGTGDYNEQFFGPGTRLTVL.

The V and J genes are TRBV11-3 and TRBJ2-1, with TRBD2 identical over 11 bases. CDR1 is SGHNT and CDR2 is YENEEA in the germline V gene. Germline trimming cut 2 bases from V and 9 bases from J; bases unmatched to any gene: 9. The CDR3 sequence is 16 residues long. CDR3 loop: CASSLQILAGEGEQFF. The CDR3 region has the DNA TGTGCCAGCAGCTTACAGATACTAGCGGGAGAGGGTGAGCAGTTCTTC.

In this sample, this clone turned up a few times. The chain is built from TRBV6-5 and TRBJ1-1; no definite D call. V was clipped by 7 bases and J by 0 bases, with 12 bases between them. Germline CDR1 and CDR2: MNHEY and SVGAGI. The CDR3 spans 14 residues. The CDR3 is CASIGNVMNTEAFF. In DNA form, the CDR3 reads TGTGCCAGCATCGGTAACGTTATGAACACTGAAGCTTTCTTT.

The chain has TRBV18 and TRBJ2-2, with a tentative D call TRBD2 (6 bases). Trimming left V 2 bases short and J 4 bases short, with 17 bases between. The germline CDR1 and CDR2 sequences are KGHSH and LQKENI. This CDR3 contains 17 residues. CDR3 in amino acids: CASSPSARAGSTGELFF. The CDR3, as DNA: TGTGCCAGCTCACCATCGGCCAGGGCCGGGAGCACCGGGGAGCTGTTTTTT.

This clone was seen only once. The chain links TRBV2 to TRBJ2-1; 9 bases agree with TRBD2. Germline V gene data show CDR1 as SNHLY and CDR2 as FYNNEI. The CDR3 sequence is 15 residues long. Trimming took 3 bases from V and 6 from J; bases not matched to a gene: 6. The CDR3 DNA reads TGTGCCAGCAGTGACCGGCTAGCGGGGTCCAATGAGCAGTTCTTC. Translated: CASSDRLAGSNEQFF.

This sequence joins TRBV7-3 and TRBJ2-3; 8 bases map to TRBD1. CDR3 length equals 16 residues. The germline V gene has CDR1 SGHTA and CDR2 FQGTGA. Losses at the gene ends were 5 bases for V and 1 base for J; bases not matched to a gene: 8. In DNA, the CDR3 is TGTGCCAGCAGCCTTCAGACAGGGGAAGGCACAGATACGCAGTATTTT. Its protein is CASSLQTGEGTDTQYF.

Here the CDR3 reads CASSLGHRGLGEQYF. The CDR3 nucleotides are TGTGCCAGCAGTTTGGGCCACAGGGGGCTGGGGGAGCAGTACTTC. The chain uses TRBV6-5 and TRBJ2-7, with 9 nucleotides matching TRBD1. Germline trimming cut 4 bases from V and 7 bases from J; bases unmatched to any gene: 11. Germline CDR1 MNHEY, CDR2 SVGAGI. CDR3 length: 15 residues.